The present T cell receptor beta chain was sequenced within a study of blood T cell repertoires in COVID-19. Overall study: Nucleic acid was either cDNA or gDNA, and it came from T cells, B-cell-depleted T cells, or PBMCs.

The CDR3 is 13 residues long. Germline V lookup: CDR1 SQVTM, CDR2 ANQGSEA. J was trimmed by 8 bases and V by 6 bases; bases with no gene match: 10. The repertoire was sequenced with immunoSEQ multiplex PCR; TCRdb's copy has only in-frame clones and lacks some. Of about 150,000 clones in the sample, 85% are singletons; the top ten hold roughly 3%. The sequencing sample was made of peripheral blood. This receptor was identified in a woman in her 40s with active or convalescent COVID-19. This chain links TRBV29-1 with TRBJ2-5, with 9 bases that match TRBD2. CDR3 region: CSVLKTSGVTQYF. CDR3 in DNA: TGCAGCGTCCTTAAGACTAGCGGTGTAACCCAGTACTTC.